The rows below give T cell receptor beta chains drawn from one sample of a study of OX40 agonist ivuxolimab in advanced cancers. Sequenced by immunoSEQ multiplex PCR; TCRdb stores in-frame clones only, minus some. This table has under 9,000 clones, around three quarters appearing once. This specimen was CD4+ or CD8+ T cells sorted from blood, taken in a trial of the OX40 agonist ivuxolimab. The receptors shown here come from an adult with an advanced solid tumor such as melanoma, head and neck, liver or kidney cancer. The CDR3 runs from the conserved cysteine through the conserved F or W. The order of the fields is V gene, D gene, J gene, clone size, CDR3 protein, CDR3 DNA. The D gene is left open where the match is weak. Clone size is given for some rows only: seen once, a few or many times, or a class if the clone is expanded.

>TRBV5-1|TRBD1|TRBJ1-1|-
CASRFERTGKGTEAFF
TGCGCCAGCAGATTCGAAAGGACAGGGAAGGGCACTGAAGCTTTCTTT
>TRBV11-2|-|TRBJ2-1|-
CASSSATQFHNEQFF
TGTGCCAGCAGCTCCGCGACTCAATTCCACAATGAGCAGTTCTTC
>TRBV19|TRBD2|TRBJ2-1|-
CASSIVFLAGRNEQFF
TGTGCCAGTAGTATAGTGTTCCTAGCGGGGCGGAATGAGCAGTTCTTC
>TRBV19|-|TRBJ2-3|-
CASSPNTDTQYF
TGTGCCAGTAGTCCAAACACAGATACGCAGTATTTT
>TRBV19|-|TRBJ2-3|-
CASSDQRTLNTQYF
TGTGCCAGTAGTGACCAGAGGACCTTAAATACGCAGTATTTT
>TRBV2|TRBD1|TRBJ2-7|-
CASSEPQGASYEQYF
TGTGCCAGCAGTGAGCCTCAGGGGGCCTCCTACGAGCAGTACTTC
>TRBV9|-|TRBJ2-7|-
CASSPYGSSSYEQYF
TGTGCCAGCAGCCCTTATGGATCTAGCTCCTACGAGCAGTACTTC
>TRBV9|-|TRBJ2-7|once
CASSVGGPGYEQYF
TGTGCCAGCAGCGTAGGGGGACCCGGCTACGAGCAGTACTTC
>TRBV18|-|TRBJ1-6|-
CASSPGEGNSPLHF
TGTGCCAGCTCACCAGGGGAGGGTAATTCACCCCTCCACTTT
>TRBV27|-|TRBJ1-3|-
CASSLNMYGVPSGNTIYF
TGTGCCAGCAGTTTAAATATGTACGGGGTTCCCTCTGGAAACACCATATATTTT
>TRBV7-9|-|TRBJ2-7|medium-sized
CASSLVPSEQYF
TGTGCCAGCAGCTTAGTCCCTAGCGAGCAGTACTTC
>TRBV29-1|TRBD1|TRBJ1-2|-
CSVDPGQGLSGGYTF
TGCAGCGTAGATCCGGGACAGGGGTTAAGTGGTGGCTACACCTTC
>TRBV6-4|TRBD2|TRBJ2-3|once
CASSPDGGGRGDTQYF
TGTGCCAGCAGTCCAGACGGCGGGGGGCGGGGAGATACGCAGTATTTT
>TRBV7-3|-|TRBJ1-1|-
CASRPPEGTEAFF
TGTGCCAGCCGACCCCCGGAGGGAACTGAAGCTTTCTTT
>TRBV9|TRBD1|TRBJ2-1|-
CASTRDSNYNEQFF
TGTGCCAGCACCAGGGACAGCAACTACAATGAGCAGTTCTTC
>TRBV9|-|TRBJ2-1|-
CASSVGGHSSYNEQFF
TGTGCCAGCAGCGTAGGTGGCCATAGCTCCTACAATGAGCAGTTCTTC
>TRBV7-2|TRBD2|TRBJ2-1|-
CASSFGLAGTNNEQFF
TGTGCCAGCAGCTTTGGACTAGCGGGGACGAACAATGAGCAGTTCTTC
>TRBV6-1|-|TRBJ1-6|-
CASSEWGARYNSPLHF
TGTGCCAGCAGTGAATGGGGGGCCCGCTATAATTCACCCCTCCACTTT
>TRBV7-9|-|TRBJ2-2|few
CASSLGPASGELFF
TGTGCCAGCAGCTTAGGCCCAGCCAGCGGGGAGCTGTTTTTT
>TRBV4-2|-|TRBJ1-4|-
CASSQEPSGNEKLFF
TGTGCCAGCAGCCAAGAGCCCTCAGGGAACGAAAAACTGTTTTTT
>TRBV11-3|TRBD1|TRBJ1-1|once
CASSQDRGTTEAFF
TGTGCCAGCAGCCAGGACAGGGGTACCACTGAAGCTTTCTTT
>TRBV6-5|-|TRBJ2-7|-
CASSVTGPTSYEQYF
TGTGCCAGCAGTGTCACGGGCCCCACATCCTACGAGCAGTACTTC
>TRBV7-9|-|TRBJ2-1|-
CASSWSTDNEQFF
TGTGCCAGCAGCTGGAGTACAGACAATGAGCAGTTCTTC
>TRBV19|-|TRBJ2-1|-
CASSGGTLYNEQFF
TGTGCCAGTAGCGGCGGGACTTTGTACAATGAGCAGTTCTTC
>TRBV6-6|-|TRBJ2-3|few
CASSYTGEADTQYF
TGTGCCAGCAGTTATACGGGGGAGGCAGATACGCAGTATTTT